Included here is one T cell receptor beta chain sequence, with context. This entry comes from a study of control samples from healthy donors and cancer patients. Only in-frame clones appear in the TCRdb table, and some are missing; sequencing was by immunoSEQ multiplex PCR. The sample yields 45,000 to 65,000 clones, 88% seen once. Germline values: CDR1 GTSNPN, CDR2 SVGIG (reference sequence). The CDR3 totals 16 residues. Trimming took 3 bases from V and 0 from J; bases not matched to a gene: 8. Sequencing was carried out using PBMCs. This receptor was taken from a man aged 45-65 years with head and neck cancer. The chain has TRBV30 and TRBJ1-1, with TRBD1 identical over 9 bases. The CDR3 is CAWRAGTGSVNTEAFF. CDR3 in DNA: TGTGCCTGGAGGGCGGGGACAGGGAGTGTGAACACTGAAGCTTTCTTT.